This T cell receptor beta chain derives from a study of blood T cell repertoires in COVID-19. Study-level background: The origin of the acute and convalescent COVID-19 samples was the United States, Italy and Spain.

Trimming at V came to 6 bases and at J to 1 base, leaving 8 bases not matched to a gene. CDR1 MNHEY and CDR2 SVGAGI come from the germline V gene. The CDR3 is 15 amino acids. As handled by the study authors: Estimation of nucleated cell counts relied on the amplification of reference gene primers. Assay: immunoSEQ multiplex PCR; the TCRdb copy retains only in-frame clones and omits some. The V and J calls and the clone size are those of that table, but D and trimming were determined from the DNA. The sample has about 78,000 clones; around 80% are singletons. The sample consisted of peripheral blood. The chain recombines TRBV6-5 with TRBJ2-5; 7 bases map to TRBD1. The receptor's source is a man in his fifties or sixties with active or convalescent COVID-19. The CDR3: CASSPGQTLQETQYF. The CDR3 coding sequence is TGTGCCAGCAGCCCGGGACAGACCCTCCAAGAGACCCAGTACTTC.